These 20 T cell receptor beta chains came from one sample sequenced in a study of shared clonotypes between healthy human individuals. This table comes from immunoSEQ multiplex PCR, and its TCRdb copy is limited to in-frame clones, with some not included. Of around 2.1 million clones listed, about 94% are singletons. The sequenced material came from naive CD4+ T cells sorted from blood. Specified subset: CD45RA+ positively selected. These receptors were obtained from a man between 18 and 35 years old in good health.

This chain uses TRBV19 with TRBJ1-2; TRBD1 matches at 9 bases. Trimming removed 4 bases from V and 0 bases from J; junction bases left unmatched: 9. Germline CDR1 and CDR2: LNHDA and SQIVND (reference sequence). CDR3 length: 17 amino acids. The CDR3: CASSRDSRTGANYGYTF. In DNA, the CDR3 is TGTGCCAGTAGTAGAGATTCGCGGACAGGGGCTAACTATGGCTACACCTTC.

J is TRBJ2-1 and V is TRBV4-2; the D is unclear. Between the trimmed V and J ends, which lost 2 bases and 9 bases, there was a span of 11 bases. Germline CDR1 reads LGHNA; CDR2 reads YNFKEQ. The CDR3 spans 13 residues. The CDR3 loop is CASSQLRWGEQFF. CDR3 nucleotide sequence: TGTGCCAGCAGCCAACTTCGGTGGGGTGAGCAGTTCTTC.

The chain couples TRBV6-5 to TRBJ2-3, with no clear D. The CDR3 contains 13 residues. Per the germline V gene, CDR1 is MNHEY and CDR2 is SVGAGI. V was clipped by 3 bases and J by 4 bases, with 8 bases between them. The CDR3 DNA is TGTGCCAGCAGTTATTCAAACTCAGATACGCAGTATTTT. The encoded protein is CASSYSNSDTQYF.

The chain uses TRBV28 and TRBJ2-1; maybe TRBD2 (6 bases). V was pared by 10 bases and J by 4 bases, with 20 bases between. Germline CDR1 and CDR2: MDHEN and SYDVKM. The CDR3 contains 15 residues. As DNA, the CDR3 is TGTGCCATCACGGAGGGTTCCCTTACATACAATGAGCAGTTCTTC. This gives the protein CAITEGSLTYNEQFF.

V is TRBV30 and J is TRBJ1-1; D ambiguous. CDR1 is GTSNPN, CDR2 SVGIG, per germline (reference sequence). Trimming took 0 bases from V and 1 from J, leaving 9 bases between them. The CDR3 is 14 amino acids. The CDR3 DNA reads TGTGCCTGGAGTGTACGGGAGAGGAACACTGAAGCTTTCTTT. It yields the protein CAWSVRERNTEAFF.

Remarks on this clone: Distinct nucleotide sequences in the sample also encode this CDR3. Written as DNA, the CDR3 is TGTGCCAGCAGTGAAGAGGGAAGCAATCAGCCCCAGCATTTT. This codes for CASSEEGSNQPQHF. The chain recombines TRBV2 with TRBJ1-5; the D is unclear. Germline V gives CDR1 SNHLY, CDR2 FYNNEI. The CDR3 has 14 amino acids. Trimming took 1 base from V and 1 from J, leaving 5 bases between them.

The rearrangement uses TRBV5-5 and TRBJ2-7; 9 positions agree with TRBD1. The CDR3 extends over 15 amino acids. The J segment lost 5 bases and the V segment lost 4 bases, leaving 10 bases of the junction unmatched. The germline CDR1 and CDR2 sequences are SGHKS and YYEKEE (reference sequence). CDR3 loop: CASSPSRDRVNEQYF. The CDR3 nucleotides are TGTGCCAGCAGCCCTTCCCGGGACAGGGTAAACGAGCAGTACTTC.

This chain links TRBV4-2 with TRBJ2-5; 10 bases map to TRBD2. The V and J ends lost 4 bases and 5 bases, in that order; junction bases with no gene match: 10. The CDR3 has 16 residues. CDR1 LGHNA and CDR2 YNFKEQ come from the germline V gene. CDR3 protein: CASSPLSGGAYETQYF. The CDR3 DNA reads as TGTGCCAGCAGCCCACTGAGCGGGGGGGCTTATGAGACCCAGTACTTC.

V gene TRBV15 combines with J gene TRBJ2-5; maybe TRBD1 (5 bases). V was clipped by 3 bases and J by 4 bases, with 21 bases between them. The CDR3 contains 17 residues. Germline lookup yields CDR1 LNHNV and CDR2 YYDKDF (reference sequence). The CDR3 protein is CATSSPGGGAVRETQYF. CDR3 sequence (DNA): TGTGCCACCAGCAGCCCAGGTGGTGGGGCCGTGCGAGAGACCCAGTACTTC.

This chain connects TRBV30 to TRBJ1-1, with 7 bases that match TRBD1. The CDR3 contains 13 residues. The germline CDR1 and CDR2 sequences are GTSNPN and SVGIG (reference sequence). The trim removed 3 bases at V and 5 bases at J, leaving 6 bases unmatched. CDR3 nucleotide sequence: TGTGCCTGGAGGTCAGGGGGATGGACTGAAGCTTTCTTT. It is translated as CAWRSGGWTEAFF.

The chain uses TRBV5-6 and TRBJ2-7, with 7 bases fitting TRBD1. This CDR3 has 13 amino acids. Germline values: CDR1 SGHDT, CDR2 YYEEEE. The J segment lost 1 base and the V segment lost 3 bases, leaving 1 base of the junction unmatched. The CDR3 nucleotides are TGTGCCAGCAGCTGGGGACAGTCCTACGAGCAGTACTTC. This translates into CASSWGQSYEQYF.

The rearrangement uses TRBV27 and TRBJ1-6; 11 nucleotides match TRBD1. The CDR3 runs 18 residues. CDR1 is MNHEY and CDR2 is SMNVEV in the germline V gene (reference sequence). J gave up 0 bases and V 1 base, and 2 bases lay outside the gene matches. Written as DNA, the CDR3 is TGTGCCAGCAGTTTATTTGGACAGGGGGCCTCCTATAATTCACCCCTCCACTTT. Translation gives CASSLFGQGASYNSPLHF.

V is TRBV14 and J is TRBJ2-1; TRBD2 is a possible D gene (5 bases). Germline V gene data show CDR1 as SGHDN and CDR2 as FVKESK. The CDR3 contains 15 residues. Trimming took off 1 base at V and 5 bases at J, with 12 bases between the two ends. CDR3 coding DNA: TGTGCCAGCAGCCAAGGCACGTGGGAGCACAATGAGCAGTTCTTC. It specifies CASSQGTWEHNEQFF. Full variable domain (rest looked up from reference TRBV14 and TRBJ2-1): EAGVTQFPSHSVIEKGQTVTLRCDPISGHDNLYWYRRVMGKEIKFLLHFVKESKQDESGMPNNRFLAERTGGTYSTLKVQPAELEDSGVYFCASSQGTWEHNEQFFGPGTRLTVL.

J is TRBJ1-6 and V is TRBV7-8; D perhaps matches TRBD1 (5 bases). There are 16 residues in the CDR3. Per germline, CDR1 SGHVS and CDR2 FQNEAQ. The V end was cut by 2 bases, the J end by 4 bases, with 12 bases between. The CDR3 loop is CASSLISGRYNSPLHF. CDR3 coding DNA: TGTGCCAGCAGCTTAATCTCGGGACGGTATAATTCACCCCTCCACTTT.

This chain links TRBV27 with TRBJ2-7; no clear D gene. V dropped 6 bases and J dropped 2 bases, with 11 bases sitting between them. The CDR3 is 13 residues long. Germline V gene data show CDR1 as MNHEY and CDR2 as SMNVEV (reference sequence). CDR3 protein: CASRESGPYEQYF. DNA of the CDR3: TGTGCCAGCAGGGAGTCAGGCCCCTACGAGCAGTACTTC.

The V and J genes are TRBV9 and TRBJ1-1, with D tentatively TRBD1 (5 bases). The CDR3 runs to 13 residues. Germline assignment: CDR1 SGDLS and CDR2 YYNGEE. V dropped 4 bases and J dropped 4 bases, with 11 bases sitting between them. CDR3 region: CASSLVGGTEAFF. The CDR3 DNA follows: TGTGCCAGCAGCCTGGTCGGGGGCACTGAAGCTTTCTTT.

A remark on this clone: At the DNA level, this CDR3 is encoded by other sequences in the same sample as well. The rearrangement uses TRBV20-1 and TRBJ2-1; 8 bases agree with TRBD1. Germline CDR1 DFQATT, CDR2 SNEGSKA (reference sequence). This CDR3 has 11 amino acids. The V segment lost 6 bases and the J segment 6 bases; nucleotides outside the gene matches: 1. The CDR3: CSAGQGNEQFF. The CDR3 coding sequence is TGCAGTGCCGGACAGGGCAATGAGCAGTTCTTC.

The chain employs TRBV7-2 and TRBJ2-7; 9 bases agree with TRBD2. After removal of 0 bases from V and 5 bases from J, the junction contained 2 bases not matched to a gene. The CDR3 has 14 amino acids. CDR1 SGHTA and CDR2 FQGNSA come from the germline V gene. As DNA, the CDR3 is TGTGCCAGCAGCTTAGCTAGCGGGAGCCACGAGCAGTACTTC. It translates to CASSLASGSHEQYF.

The CDR3 here is CASSGGQQYADTQYF. The CDR3 DNA is TGTGCCAGCAGTGGGGGACAGCAGTATGCAGATACGCAGTATTTT. J is TRBJ2-3 and V is TRBV6-5, with 7 positions matching TRBD1. The CDR3 runs to 15 residues. V gave up 5 bases and J gave up 4 bases; unmatched junction bases: 9. CDR1 and CDR2 (germline): MNHEY, SVGAGI.

The chain couples TRBV5-4 to TRBJ2-1, with 8 bases aligning to TRBD1. The V gene's germline CDR1 is SGHNT and CDR2 YYREEE (reference sequence). V trimming: 3 bases; J trimming: 2 bases; junction bases outside the gene matches: 4. The CDR3 is 15 residues long. The CDR3 nucleotides read TGTGCCAGCAGCTCCGACAGGGGTACCTACAATGAGCAGTTCTTC. It yields the protein CASSSDRGTYNEQFF.